Given below is one TCR beta chain in context. The data stem from a study of blood T cell repertoires in COVID-19. Looking at the study overall: Some COVID-19 samples were acute and others convalescent; all came from the United States, Italy and Spain. PBMCs, B-cell-depleted T cells, or T cells provided the cDNA or gDNA that made up the material.

In the source study's methods: From reference gene primer amplification, estimates of nucleated cell counts were derived. Clones were read by immunoSEQ multiplex PCR, and TCRdb kept only the in-frame ones, dropping some. Clone size and V and J calls were adopted from that table, with D and trimming inferred from the DNA. The sample includes 20,000 or so clones, 81% of them seen just once. In germline, CDR1 is SGHVS, CDR2 FNYEAQ. Trimming cost V 0 bases and J 5 bases, with 17 bases left between them. CDR3 length equals 17 residues. The TCR sequence derives from a man aged 35 to 55 with active or convalescent COVID-19. The gene calls are TRBV7-6 and TRBJ2-1; possibly TRBD2 for D (7 bases). The sequencing input was peripheral blood. CDR3 in amino acids: CASSLALGGGFNNEQFF. DNA for the CDR3: TGTGCCAGCAGCTTAGCGCTGGGGGGGGGCTTCAACAATGAGCAGTTCTTC.